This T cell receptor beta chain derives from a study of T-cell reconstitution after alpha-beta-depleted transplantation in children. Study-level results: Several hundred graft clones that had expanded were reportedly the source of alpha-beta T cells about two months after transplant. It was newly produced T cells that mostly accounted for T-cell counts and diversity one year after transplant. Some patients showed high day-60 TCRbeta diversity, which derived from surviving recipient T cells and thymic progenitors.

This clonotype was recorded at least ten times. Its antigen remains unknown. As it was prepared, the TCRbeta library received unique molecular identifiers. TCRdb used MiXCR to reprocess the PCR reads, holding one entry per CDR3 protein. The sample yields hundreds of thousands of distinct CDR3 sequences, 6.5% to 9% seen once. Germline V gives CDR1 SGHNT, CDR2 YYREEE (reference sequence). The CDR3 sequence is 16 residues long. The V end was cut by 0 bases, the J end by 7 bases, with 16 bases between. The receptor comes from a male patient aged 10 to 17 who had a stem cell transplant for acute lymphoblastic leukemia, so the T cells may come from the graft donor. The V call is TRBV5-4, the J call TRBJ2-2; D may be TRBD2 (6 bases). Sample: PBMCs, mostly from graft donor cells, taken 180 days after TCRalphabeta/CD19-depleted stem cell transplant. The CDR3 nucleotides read TGTGCCAGCAGCTTGGTGGTGGGGGGACCGGACGGGGAGCTGTTTTTT. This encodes CASSLVVGGPDGELFF.